This TCR beta chain was recorded in a study of Graves' ophthalmopathy and Graves' hyperthyroidism (dated by TCRdb to the late 2010s). With regard to the full study: Peripheral blood was collected at initial diagnosis, prior to any treatment. To tell Graves' ophthalmopathy apart from Graves' hyperthyroidism, and to predict which patients would progress to ophthalmopathy, the study relied on TCR beta repertoire signatures. In total, 135 blood samples were TCR-sequenced: 40 to 45 ophthalmopathy, under 80 hyperthyroidism and about 17 hyperthyroidism-to-ophthalmopathy patients. A discovery set of about a hundred patients (roughly 43 ophthalmopathy, 55 to 65 stable hyperthyroidism) was enrolled to explore V-J signatures distinguishing ophthalmopathy from hyperthyroidism. An independent validation cohort was composed of around 19 hyperthyroidism patients and roughly 16 patients who later progressed from hyperthyroidism to ophthalmopathy. In over 5 hyperthyroidism patients, the T-cell repertoire of thyroid tissue was compared with the T-cell repertoire of blood. Once sampling was done, hyperthyroidism patients were given methimazole at a starting dose of 30 mg daily, while ophthalmopathy patients were given high-dose intravenous methylprednisolone. General conclusions and limits of the study: Among expanded thyroid clonotypes with frequency above 0.001, most also showed up in blood, which suggests that blood repertoires may reflect the thyroid immune response. Sample size was not predetermined statistically, and investigators were not blinded to group allocation. In validation, the model predicted ophthalmopathy progression with nearly 71% sensitivity and approximately 75% specificity; around twelve predicted patients were CT-confirmed with GO in a median of approximately six months. Ophthalmopathy was separated from stable hyperthyroidism by the 13-signature model with about 89% sensitivity and just under 84% specificity in cross-validation and with 80%/75% in the test set.

For repertoire sequencing, the TCR beta CDR3 regions were amplified from RNA transcripts. A first-round RT-PCR used HTBI primers with the Qiagen OneStep RT-PCR kit, followed by a second-round multiplex PCR, size selection and purification. The libraries underwent paired-end sequencing with 100 bp reads on an Illumina HiSeq2000. The paper's data handling went like this. SOAPnuke was used for read processing, and reads with adapters, uncalled bases, a mean Phred below 15, or no exact constant-primer or identifier match were discarded. COPE v1.2.5 was used to merge the high-quality paired reads. Each unique nucleotide sequence was defined as a clonotype, and clonotypes were aligned to IMGT TRB V, D and J references with MiTCR v1.1. The analysis was limited to V-J combinations with a frequency above 0.0001, which together covered roughly 99% of the repertoires. For each V-J combination, a TCR clonal expansion and chaos score was defined as F50 clonal expansion divided by the chaos observed in the TCRdist matrix. Welch's t-statistics and random forest were used to reduce the features to 10 to 15 V-J combinations, which were then used as input to a naive Bayes classifier. The similarity between thyroid and blood repertoires was quantified using the Morisita-Horn index. Through fastp at Q25 and MiXCR, TCRdb rebuilt clones from the public reads, retaining in-frame beta chains. CDR3 protein duplicates are merged, each entry listing the most common genes and DNA. It is TCRdb's table, rather than the study itself, that gives the V and J calls and clone size. Present in this sample are over 650,000 distinct CDR3 sequences, over 40% of which were seen just once. Of the sample, under 3.5% falls within the top ten clones.

Ophthalmopathy patients were characterized by moderately to severely active disease, a Clinical Activity Score of at least 3, a NOSPECS grade of at least 4, and a disease duration under 3 months. Patients with other autoimmune diseases, uncontrolled infections, pregnancy or lactation were excluded. Clinical symptoms, serum thyroxine, TRAb, thyroid ultrasound and orbital computed tomography formed the basis of the diagnosis. PBMCs were isolated from 7.5 to 10 ml of fresh peripheral blood by Ficoll-Paque density gradient centrifugation. Total RNA was extracted using Trizol reagent, and RNA quality was checked on an Agilent 2100 Bioanalyzer. From the cysteine through the phenylalanine, the CDR3 covers 15 amino acids. The CDR3 DNA has 45 bases and is translated from base 1. CDR1 and CDR2 are read off the germline V gene as SGHTA and FQGNSA. The V end loses 3 bases and the J end loses 3 bases, and a stretch of 15 bases separates them.

This clonotype was counted only a few times. It has no known antigen specificity. No qualities accompany the bases; no much larger clone lies one base away. Sequencing input: peripheral blood. The sequence came from an adult man with Graves' ophthalmopathy. Recombination joined TRBV7-2 with TRBJ2-7, with TRBD2 perhaps the D gene, on 7 matching bases. The CDR3 amino acid sequence is: CASSFGGAGYYEQYF. The sequence in DNA is TGTGCCAGCAGCTTTGGGGGGGCCGGGTACTACGAGCAGTACTTC.